The entry below gives a single T cell receptor beta chain sequence along with its context. Its antigen is undetermined. The data were obtained in a study of cytomegalovirus exposure and HLA in healthy donors. Across the study: Later analysis reported that the approximately 130 validation repertoires shared the platform of the roughly 670 first-cohort repertoires.

Between the trimmed V and J ends, which lost 5 bases and 0 bases, there was a span of 13 bases. This CDR3 is 15 amino acids long. Germline values: CDR1 SGHTA, CDR2 FQGNSA. Repertoires were generated with immunoSEQ multiplex PCR, while TCRdb's copy carries only in-frame clones and drops some. The sample includes approximately 80,000 clones, under 95% of them seen just once. The donors were in the 120-subject validation cohort; that cohort was separate from the 666-subject first cohort. Study-level points and caveats: Whilst most TCR sequences proved rare, a subset of public TCRs occurred across many donors.

The clonotype comes from a woman aged 30 to 39 in good health and CMV-seronegative. Sequencing was performed on PBMCs. The chain joins TRBV7-2 to TRBJ1-2; D remains ambiguous. Here the CDR3 reads CASSESSGTNYGYTF. The DNA for the CDR3 is TGTGCCAGCAGCGAGTCCAGCGGGACTAACTATGGCTACACCTTC.